This T cell receptor (beta chain) appears in the sequencing data of a study of blood T cell repertoires in COVID-19. Looking at the study overall: Acute and convalescent COVID-19 specimens originated in the United States, Italy and Spain. Sources were T cells, B-cell-depleted T cells, or PBMCs; the material itself was cDNA or gDNA.

Germline lookup yields CDR1 SGHDT and CDR2 YYEEEE. The CDR3 loop spans 14 amino acids. V dropped 4 bases and J dropped 4 bases, with 15 bases sitting between them. Original analysis: By means of reference gene primer amplification, nucleated cell counts were estimated. Assay: immunoSEQ multiplex PCR; the TCRdb copy retains only in-frame clones and omits some. The V and J calls and clone size come from that table; D and trimming were worked out from the DNA. The sample has 75,000 to 95,000 clones, approximately 90% seen once. The receptor was isolated from a man in his forties or fifties with active COVID-19. The J gene is TRBJ2-7, the V gene TRBV5-6, with a tentative D call TRBD1 (5 bases). Sample: peripheral blood. The CDR3 nucleotides read TGTGCCAGCAGCCAAACGACAGCACCATACGAGCAGTACTTC. This gives the protein CASSQTTAPYEQYF.